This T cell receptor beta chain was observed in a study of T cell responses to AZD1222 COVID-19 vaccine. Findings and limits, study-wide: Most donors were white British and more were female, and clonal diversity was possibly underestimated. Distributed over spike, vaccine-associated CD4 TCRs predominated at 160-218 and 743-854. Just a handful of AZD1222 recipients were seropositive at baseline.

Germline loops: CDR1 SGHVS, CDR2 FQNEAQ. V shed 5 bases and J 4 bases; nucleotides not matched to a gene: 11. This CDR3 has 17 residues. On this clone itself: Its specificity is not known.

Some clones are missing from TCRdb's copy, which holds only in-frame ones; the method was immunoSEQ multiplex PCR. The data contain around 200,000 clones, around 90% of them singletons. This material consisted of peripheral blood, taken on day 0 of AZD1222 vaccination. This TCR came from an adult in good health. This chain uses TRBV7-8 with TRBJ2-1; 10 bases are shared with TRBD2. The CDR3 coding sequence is TGTGCCAGCAGCCTCTTTCTAGCGGGAGACAAATACAATGAGCAGTTCTTC. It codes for CASSLFLAGDKYNEQFF.